Below, one T cell receptor (beta chain) is given with its context. The record originates from a study of control samples from healthy donors and cancer patients. TCRdb keeps only in-frame clones here, not all; method: immunoSEQ multiplex PCR. The profile covers 110,000 to 150,000 clones, with roughly 94% appearing a single time and over 12% taken by the ten largest. This clonotype was obtained from a man aged 60 to 75 with colorectal cancer. The material sequenced was PBMCs.

The CDR3 DNA follows: TGTGCCAGCAGTGGGGGGGAGCAGTACTTC. Translated: CASSGGEQYF. The chain links TRBV2 to TRBJ2-7; D tentatively fits TRBD1 or TRBD2 (5 bases each). The CDR3 covers 10 residues. V was pared by 4 bases and J by 7 bases, with 5 bases between. Germline loops: CDR1 SNHLY, CDR2 FYNNEI.